This T cell receptor (beta chain) was documented in a study of OX40 agonist ivuxolimab in advanced cancers. Background on the study: The study gave patients intravenous ivuxolimab at 0.01 to 10 mg/kg every 2 weeks.

Study results and caveats: Patients who responded partially at 0.1-3.0 mg/kg showed clonal expansion ranking among the lowest.

Of note for this clone: As yet, its antigen is unknown.

The repertoire was sequenced with immunoSEQ multiplex PCR; TCRdb's copy has only in-frame clones and lacks some. The sample consists of tens of thousands of clones, 85% of them appearing once. Germline V lookup: CDR1 SEHNR, CDR2 FQNEAQ (reference sequence). This CDR3 comprises 15 residues. After removal of 6 bases from V and 8 bases from J, the junction contained 12 bases not matched to a gene. This sequence joins TRBV7-9 and TRBJ1-1; 10 bases map to TRBD1. The specimen was CD4+ or CD8+ T cells sorted from blood, collected in a trial of the OX40 agonist ivuxolimab. The sequence was obtained from an adult with an advanced solid tumor such as melanoma, head and neck, liver or kidney cancer. CDR3 bases: TGTGCCAGCAGTTCCCGGCCGGACAGGGGGAAAGAAGCTTTCTTT. Translating gives CASSSRPDRGKEAFF.